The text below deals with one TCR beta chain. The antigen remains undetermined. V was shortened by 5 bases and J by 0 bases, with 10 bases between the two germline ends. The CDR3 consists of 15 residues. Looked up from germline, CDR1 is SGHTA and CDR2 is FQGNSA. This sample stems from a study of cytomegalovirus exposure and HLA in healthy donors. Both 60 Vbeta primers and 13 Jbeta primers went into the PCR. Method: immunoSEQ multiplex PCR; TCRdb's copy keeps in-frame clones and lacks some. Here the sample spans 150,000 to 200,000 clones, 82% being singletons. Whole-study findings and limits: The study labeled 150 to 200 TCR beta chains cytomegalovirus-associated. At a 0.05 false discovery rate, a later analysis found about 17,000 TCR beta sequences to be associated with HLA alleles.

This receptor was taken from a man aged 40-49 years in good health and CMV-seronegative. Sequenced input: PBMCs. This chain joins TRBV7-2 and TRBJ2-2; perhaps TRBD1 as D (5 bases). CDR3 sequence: CASSVTVTNTGELFF. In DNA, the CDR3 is TGTGCCAGCAGCGTGACAGTTACGAACACCGGGGAGCTGTTTTTT.